These 14 T cell receptor beta chains share one sample of origin, sequenced in a study of T cell responses to AZD1222 COVID-19 vaccine. The assay was immunoSEQ multiplex PCR, and TCRdb's table has in-frame clones only and misses some. The sample holds approximately 28,000 clones, roughly 90% seen once. The specimen was peripheral blood, collected 28 days after the second AZD1222 dose. Every receptor here comes from an adult who received the AZD1222 COVID-19 vaccine.

The chain carries TRBV5-6 and TRBJ1-1; D is undetermined. CDR1 SGHDT and CDR2 YYEEEE come from the germline V gene. The CDR3 is 14 amino acids. V lost 1 base and J lost 2, with 9 bases in between. CDR3 DNA: TGTGCCAGCAGCTTGCCCACGGGTAACACTGAAGCTTTCTTT. Protein sequence: CASSLPTGNTEAFF.

The rearrangement links TRBV7-9 to TRBJ1-6; D unresolved. Looked up from germline, CDR1 is SEHNR and CDR2 is FQNEAQ (reference sequence). V lost 6 bases and J lost 7, with 7 bases in between. The CDR3 runs 12 residues. The CDR3 spells CASSRLNSPLHF. The CDR3 bases are TGTGCCAGCAGTCGACTCAATTCACCCCTCCACTTT. Together with reference TRBV7-9 and TRBJ1-6, the CDR3 gives the full variable domain: DTGVSQNPRHKITKRGQNVTFRCDPISEHNRLYWYRQTLGQGPEFLTYFQNEAQLEKSRLLSDRFSAERPKGSFSTLEIQRTEQGDSAMYLCASSRLNSPLHFGNGTRLTVT.

The chain carries TRBV6-1 and TRBJ2-7, with 8 bases that match TRBD1. Germline values: CDR1 MNHNS, CDR2 SASEGT. After removal of 2 bases from V and 2 bases from J, the junction contained 8 bases not matched to a gene. The CDR3 contains 16 residues. In DNA form, the CDR3 reads TGTGCCAGCAGTGAATCGGGGACAGGTGGAACCTACGAGCAGTACTTC. Translation gives CASSESGTGGTYEQYF.

This clone was seen only once. No DNA is shown, since the ends of the CDR3 on it are uncertain; the CDR3 is the one TCRdb lists. The chain combines TRBV29-1 with TRBJ2-7; the listed D gene, TRBD2, was not tested against the DNA. The CDR3 numbers 11 amino acids, ends counted. Germline V gene lookup returns CDR1 SQVTM and CDR2 ANQGSEA. CDR3 loop: CSVEVGVGIFF.

The J gene is TRBJ2-3, the V gene TRBV5-6, with D possibly matching TRBD1 (5 bases). Germline CDR1 is SGHDT and CDR2 is YYEEEE. Trimming removed 6 bases at V and 3 bases at J, with 20 bases between. There are 16 residues in the CDR3. The CDR3 coding sequence is TGTGCCAGCACCAGGGATTCCTGGGGTGTAACAGATACGCAGTATTTT. Its translation is CASTRDSWGVTDTQYF.

V and J are TRBV25-1 and TRBJ2-3; maybe TRBD2 (6 bases). Germline assignment: CDR1 MGHDK and CDR2 SYGVNS. Trimming pared 3 bases from V and 8 bases from J, leaving 12 bases between. This CDR3 has 13 amino acids. The CDR3 protein is CASSDLMGGTQYF. DNA for the CDR3: TGTGCCAGCAGTGATCTTATGGGAGGTACGCAGTATTTT.

V usage is TRBV7-2 and J usage is TRBJ2-5, with D perhaps matching TRBD2 (5 bases). V was clipped by 8 bases and J by 0 bases, with 10 bases between them. The CDR3 is made up of 13 amino acids. Germline assignment: CDR1 SGHTA and CDR2 FQGNSA. CDR3 in amino acids: CASQAANQETQYF. CDR3 DNA sequence: TGTGCCAGCCAAGCGGCGAACCAAGAGACCCAGTACTTC.

The rearrangement joins TRBV19 to TRBJ1-1; no clear D gene. The V gene lost 1 base and the J gene lost 6 bases, with 12 bases spanning the gap. Germline V CDR1 and CDR2: LNHDA, SQIVND (reference sequence). CDR3 length: 14 amino acids. The CDR3 nucleotides read TGTGCCAGTAGTATAGTGGGGATAGGGCCTGAAGCTTTCTTT. Protein: CASSIVGIGPEAFF.

The chain links TRBV3-1 (or the pseudogene TRBV3-2) to TRBJ1-5, with D uncertain. This CDR3 is built from 17 residues. Germline V gene sequence: CDR1 LGHDT, CDR2 YNNKEL (reference sequence). The V and J ends lost 1 base and 2 bases respectively, with 15 bases between them. CDR3 sequence (DNA): TGTGCCAGCAGCCAAGGGCTGCCGGTTGGGGGCAATCAGCCCCAGCATTTT. Its translation is CASSQGLPVGGNQPQHF.

The chain couples TRBV7-9 to TRBJ2-7, with TRBD2 identical over 7 bases. This CDR3 has 15 residues. In germline, CDR1 is SEHNR, CDR2 FQNEAQ (reference sequence). With 1 base clipped from V and 6 bases from J, the junction kept 9 bases outside the gene matches. The CDR3 region is CASSLVSGRVAEQYF. The CDR3, as DNA: TGTGCCAGCAGCTTAGTTTCAGGGAGGGTTGCCGAGCAGTACTTC.

This sequence joins TRBV7-3 and TRBJ2-3; weak D call: TRBD2 (7 bases). The germline V gene has CDR1 SGHTA and CDR2 FQGTGA. Trimming left V 6 bases short and J 6 bases short, with 16 bases between. The CDR3 has 14 residues. The CDR3 bases are TGTGCCAGCAGTAAACAGGGTAGCGGGGATACGCAGTATTTT. Encoded protein: CASSKQGSGDTQYF. Filled out from reference TRBV7-3 and TRBJ2-3, the complete variable domain reads GAGVSQTPSNKVTEKGKYVELRCDPISGHTALYWYRQSLGQGPEFLIYFQGTGAADDSGLPNDRFFAVRPEGSVSTLKIQRTERGDSAVYLCASSKQGSGDTQYFGPGTRLTVL.

This chain links TRBV7-3 with TRBJ2-3, with D perhaps matching TRBD2 (5 bases). This CDR3 has 16 residues. V was pared by 1 base and J by 3 bases, with 14 bases between. From germline, CDR1 is SGHTA and CDR2 FQGTGA. The CDR3 spells CASSLSGPEPTDTQYF. CDR3 sequence (DNA): TGTGCCAGCAGCTTAAGCGGGCCTGAGCCTACAGATACGCAGTATTTT.

The table lists this clone with a count of one. The V gene is TRBV5-1, the J gene TRBJ1-3; 10 bases are a match to TRBD1. Trimming removed 4 bases from V and 4 bases from J; junction bases left unmatched: 5. Germline V gene data show CDR1 as SGHRS and CDR2 as YFSETQ. The CDR3 runs 15 residues. The CDR3 reads CASSPGQGIGNTIYF. The CDR3 bases are TGCGCCAGCAGCCCGGGACAGGGGATCGGAAACACCATATATTTT.

This rearrangement joins TRBV28 to TRBJ2-7; D is possibly TRBD2 (6 bases). This CDR3 region has 12 residues. The V and J ends lost 6 bases and 4 bases respectively, with 10 bases between them. Germline V gives CDR1 MDHEN, CDR2 SYDVKM. Here the CDR3 reads CASSPGRYEQYF. The CDR3 bases are TGTGCCAGCAGCCCAGGGAGGTACGAGCAGTACTTC.